The subject of this entry is one T cell receptor beta chain. Method: immunoSEQ multiplex PCR; TCRdb's copy keeps in-frame clones and lacks some. In the table there are tens of thousands of clones, nearly 85% of which are singletons. CDR3 length: 15 residues. Germline trimming cut 4 bases from V and 8 bases from J; bases unmatched to any gene: 10. Germline V lookup: CDR1 LNHDA, CDR2 SQIVND (reference sequence). The data were obtained in a study of blood T cell repertoires in COVID-19. The wider study: From T cells, B-cell-depleted T cells, or PBMCs came the material, which was cDNA or gDNA.

The specimen was peripheral blood. This sequence joins TRBV19 and TRBJ2-7, with TRBD2 matching over 11 bases. This clonotype was sampled from a woman aged 80 or older with acute or convalescent COVID-19. The CDR3 protein is CASSTTSGTIRKQYF. In DNA form, the CDR3 reads TGTGCCAGTAGTACGACTAGCGGGACAATTAGGAAGCAGTACTTC.